This section outlines one T cell receptor (beta chain) sequence together with its context. The repertoire was sequenced with immunoSEQ multiplex PCR; TCRdb's copy has only in-frame clones and lacks some. The sample lists 25,000 or so clones, 85% to 95% seen once, with approximately 2% in the top ten. This entry is derived from a study of graft-versus-host responses after intestinal transplantation. Per the germline V gene, CDR1 is LGHNA and CDR2 is YNFKEQ. This CDR3 is 15 amino acids long. V was cut by 0 bases and J by 2 bases, with 9 bases left in between. Here the sequenced sample was PBMCs, taken 39 to 40 days after intestinal transplant. The receptor was derived from a human patient who received an intestinal transplant, so some T cells may come from the graft donor. The chain employs TRBV4-2 and TRBJ2-3; D is ambiguous. CDR3 DNA sequence: TGTGCCAGCAGCCAAGATTTAGACCACACAGATACGCAGTATTTT. Amino acids: CASSQDLDHTDTQYF.